A selection of T cell receptor beta chains follows, all from one sample in a study of blood T cells in healthy people across ages. TCRdb processed the 5' RACE reads anew with MiXCR; each CDR3 protein has one entry. The sample holds around 1,600,000 distinct CDR3 sequences; around 40% are singletons and the top ten take about 4.1%. Sequenced material: blood. The source of these receptors is a woman under 30 in good health. CDR3s include the opening cysteine and the closing phenylalanine or tryptophan. Fields, in order: V gene, D gene, clone size, J gene, CDR3 DNA, CDR3 protein. A D gene is named only where the DNA matches it firmly. Clone size, where shown, is once, few, many, or a class for clones that have expanded.

TRBV12-3/TRBV12-4	TRBD1	-	TRBJ1-6	TGTGCCAGCAGTTTAGGGACAGGGTACACACCCCCCCACTTT	CASSLGTGYTPPHF
TRBV9	-	-	TRBJ1-5	TGTGCCAGCAGCGTGGGGGAATATCAGCCCCAGCATTTT	CASSVGEYQPQHF
TRBV28	-	few	TRBJ1-2	TGTGCCAGCAGTACCAAGCGGGGGCAGGTTATATACTATGGCTACACCTTC	CASSTKRGQVIYYGYTF
TRBV20-1	-	few	TRBJ1-5	TGCAGTGCTAGAGAACTGGCCGGTCAGCCCCAGCATTTT	CSARELAGQPQHF
TRBV14	-	-	TRBJ2-1	TGTGCCAGCAGCCGGTCTAGCGCCTACTACAATGAGCAGTTCTTC	CASSRSSAYYNEQFF
TRBV27	TRBD1	-	TRBJ2-7	TGTGCCAGTTATTTCTCCGGGACAGGGGTTTCCGAGCAGTACTTC	CASYFSGTGVSEQYF
TRBV12-3/TRBV12-4	-	-	TRBJ2-3	TGTGCCAGCACCCAGACGGTCGCCGATACGCAGTATTTT	CASTQTVADTQYF
TRBV29-1	TRBD2	-	TRBJ2-5	TGCAGCGCCATAACGCGGACTAGCGGGAGACGGGAGACCCAGTACTTC	CSAITRTSGRRETQYF
TRBV3-1	TRBD2	few	TRBJ2-1	TGTGCCAGCAGCTACGGACTAGCGGGAGGTAATGAGCAGTTCTTC	CASSYGLAGGNEQFF
TRBV7-8	-	-	TRBJ1-2	TGTGCCAGCAGAACTCTCGGGGTTAACTATGGCAACACCTTC	CASRTLGVNYGNTF
TRBV20-1	TRBD2	-	TRBJ2-2	TGCAGTGCTAGAGATAGGAGGAGAGCGGGAGAGGGGGAGCTGTTTTTT	CSARDRRRAGEGELFF
TRBV6-6	TRBD2	-	TRBJ2-4	TGTGCCAGCAGTTACGAAGGACTAGCGGGGCGGCCGCTAGACTTC	CASSYEGLAGRPLDF
TRBV5-1	-	-	TRBJ2-1	TGCGCCAGCAGCCTCGCCTTGTACAATGAGCAGTTATTC	CASSLALYNEQLF
TRBV5-1	-	few	TRBJ1-4	TGCGCCAGCAGCTCTGCGGACAGCCGGAATGAAAAACTGTTTTTT	CASSSADSRNEKLFF
TRBV3-1	-	-	TRBJ2-7	TGTGCCAGCAGCCAACTGACTTTCAGCTCCTACGAGCAGTACTTC	CASSQLTFSSYEQYF
TRBV6-2/TRBV6-3	-	-	TRBJ1-6	TGTGCCAGCAGTGGGCAGGGACCTTCACCCCTCCACTTT	CASSGQGPSPLHF
TRBV5-5	-	-	TRBJ2-2	TGTGCCGGCAGCTTGGGGTCCCAGTTCTACACCGGGGAGCTGTTTTTT	CAGSLGSQFYTGELFF
TRBV5-1	TRBD1	few	TRBJ1-5	TGCGCCAGCAGATTAGGACAGGGCTTTAATCAGCCCCAGCATTTT	CASRLGQGFNQPQHF
TRBV28	TRBD2	few	TRBJ2-7	TGTGCCAGCAGGTCGCAGCGGGGGGGATCCTACGAGCAGTACTTC	CASRSQRGGSYEQYF
TRBV6-2/TRBV6-3	-	-	TRBJ1-1	TGTGCCAGCAGTTACTCCCCGAGTATGAACACTGAAGCTTTCTTT	CASSYSPSMNTEAFF
TRBV12-3/TRBV12-4	-	-	TRBJ1-3	TGTGCCAGCAGTGTAGGGGTTATGTCTGGAAACACCGTATATTTT	CASSVGVMSGNTVYF
TRBV15	-	few	TRBJ2-7	TGTGCCACCAGCAGAGAAGGACTGGTCTACGAGCAGTACTTC	CATSREGLVYEQYF
TRBV6-5	-	-	TRBJ2-1	TGTGCCAGCAGACTAGTGAACGAGCAGTTCTTC	CASRLVNEQFF
TRBV15	-	-	TRBJ2-4	TGTGCCACCAGCAGAGGCCGGGGGGCAGGTGCCAAAAACATTCAGTACTTC	CATSRGRGAGAKNIQYF
TRBV4-1	-	-	TRBJ1-3	TGCGCCAGCAGCCAAGATCAAGGTTCTGGAAACACCATATATTTT	CASSQDQGSGNTIYF
TRBV4-1	-	-	TRBJ2-3	TGCGCCAGCTCCGGAGAGGGTTTCGAGGATACGCAGTATTTT	CASSGEGFEDTQYF
TRBV6-2/TRBV6-3	-	-	TRBJ2-1	TGTGCCAGCAGTTATCGGATTGGGGACATTTGGAGTGAGCAGTTCTTC	CASSYRIGDIWSEQFF
TRBV29-1	-	-	TRBJ1-1	TGCAGCGTCCGGGGGGGGACTGAAGCTTTCTTT	CSVRGGTEAFF
TRBV10-3	TRBD2	few	TRBJ2-5	TGTGCCATCAGTGTTTCGGGACTAGCAGAGACCCAGTACTTC	CAISVSGLAETQYF